Described below is a single T cell receptor beta chain sequence and its context. The target antigen is unknown. This sample is part of a study of CD8 T cells in ankylosing spondylitis. In TCRdb, the 5' RACE reads were re-called with MiXCR into one record per CDR3 protein. The repertoire has roughly 160,000 distinct CDR3 sequences, roughly 11% of them found once; the top ten carry 29%. This CDR3 comprises 19 residues. General observations from the study: Disease-linked clones bore a CD8+ phenotype, appearing relatively rarely in peripheral blood. Significantly higher representation of disease-linked clones was reported for matched ankylosing spondylitis synovial fluid.

The J gene is TRBJ2-1, the V gene TRBV21-1; the tabulated D call, TRBD2, remains unverified against the DNA. TRBV21-1 is reported as a pseudogene. Sample: blood, either unsorted or a sorted T cell fraction (not recorded which). The receptor was isolated from a male donor with ankylosing spondylitis or in good health (not recorded which). CDR3 nucleotide sequence: TGTGCCAGCAGCAACCACGATCCACCGTCCGGGACTAGCCCCAATGAGCAGTTCTTC. Protein: CASSNHDPPSGTSPNEQFF.